This passage covers 32 T cell receptor beta chains from one sample sequenced in a study of blood T cells in healthy people across ages. Alongside a J-beta primer mix, a sample-barcoded 5' primer served in a second PCR lasting roughly 6 to 11 cycles. TCRdb fed the 5' RACE reads into MiXCR, producing one record per CDR3 protein. This table holds 1.5 million to 2 million distinct CDR3 sequences, less than 50% found once. The sample was blood. These receptors came from a woman in her thirties or forties in good health.

The chain recombines TRBV7-9 with TRBJ1-2; D unresolved. Germline CDR1 is SEHNR and CDR2 is FQNEAQ (reference sequence). Trimming cost V 6 bases and J 8 bases, with 16 bases left between them. CDR3 length: 13 residues. The CDR3 sequence is CASSSPLSMGYTF. For the CDR3, the DNA is TGTGCCAGCAGTTCACCACTCTCTATGGGCTACACCTTC. Full variable domain (rest looked up from reference TRBV7-9 and TRBJ1-2): DTGVSQNPRHKITKRGQNVTFRCDPISEHNRLYWYRQTLGQGPEFLTYFQNEAQLEKSRLLSDRFSAERPKGSFSTLEIQRTEQGDSAMYLCASSSPLSMGYTFGSGTRLTVV.

This chain connects TRBV20-1 to TRBJ2-3; D may be TRBD1 or TRBD2 (5 bases each). Germline assignment: CDR1 DFQATT and CDR2 SNEGSKA (reference sequence). V was clipped by 3 bases and J by 8 bases, with 6 bases between them. The CDR3 consists of 10 residues. CDR3: CSASGGTQYF. In nucleotides, the CDR3 is TGCAGTGCTAGTGGGGGTACGCAGTATTTT.

This chain uses TRBV11-1 with TRBJ2-7; possible D gene TRBD2, 6 bases. Trimming cost V 5 bases and J 2 bases, with 16 bases left between them. The CDR3 consists of 15 residues. Germline V CDR1 and CDR2: SGHAT, FQDESV (reference sequence). CDR3 nucleotide sequence: TGTGCCAGCAGCATTTCTTCGGGGGTGGCCTACGAGCAGTACTTC. Its protein product is CASSISSGVAYEQYF. The entire variable domain, with the rest obtained from reference TRBV11-1 and TRBJ2-7, is as follows: EAEVAQSPRYKITEKSQAVAFWCDPISGHATLYWYRQILGQGPELLVQFQDESVVDDSQLPKDRFSAERLKGVDSTLKIQPAELGDSAMYLCASSISSGVAYEQYFGPGTRLTVT.

The V and J genes are TRBV12-3 or TRBV12-4 and TRBJ2-1; 7 bases align to TRBD2. This CDR3 spans 13 amino acids. Germline trimming cut 4 bases from V and 13 bases from J; bases unmatched to any gene: 10. The CDR3 DNA is TGTGCCAGCAGTTCCAGGGAGGGAGAGACCCAGTTCTTC. It encodes CASSSREGETQFF.

This clonotype occurred a few times. This sequence joins TRBV20-1 and TRBJ2-6; 11 bases match TRBD2. Trimming at V came to 7 bases and at J to 0 bases, leaving 8 bases not matched to a gene. In germline, CDR1 is DFQATT, CDR2 SNEGSKA (reference sequence). This CDR3 has 17 residues. The CDR3, as DNA: TGCAGTGTCCCCCTAGCGGGGGGACGCTCTGGGGCCAACGTCCTGACTTTC. Residues: CSVPLAGGRSGANVLTF.

This chain links TRBV6-5 with TRBJ2-1; D is tentatively TRBD1 or TRBD2 (5 bases each). Trimming removed 10 bases from V and 15 bases from J, with 19 bases in between. The V gene's germline CDR1 is MNHEY and CDR2 SVGAGI. There are 11 residues in the CDR3. CDR3 protein: CATKVWDRTFF. The CDR3, as DNA: TGTGCCACCAAGGTGTGGGACCGGACGTTCTTC.

This sequence joins TRBV18 and TRBJ2-1; D is perhaps TRBD2 (5 bases). The CDR3 covers 15 residues. The V and J ends lost 2 bases and 5 bases respectively, with 13 bases between them. Germline CDR1 reads KGHSH; CDR2 reads LQKENI. This CDR3 reads CASSPASRLNNEQFF. For the CDR3, the DNA is TGTGCCAGCTCACCAGCTAGCAGACTAAACAATGAGCAGTTCTTC.

The chain joins TRBV27 to TRBJ1-2; 11 positions match TRBD1. This CDR3 region has 14 residues. V lost 11 bases to trimming and J lost 5 bases; unmatched junction nucleotides: 10. Germline V gene lookup returns CDR1 MNHEY and CDR2 SMNVEV (reference sequence). CDR3 amino acids: CAVKGTGGSYGYTF. In nucleotides, the CDR3 is TGTGCCGTCAAAGGGACAGGGGGATCTTATGGCTACACCTTC.

Details on this clonotype: A read error may account for a junction end that differs from germline. The genes are TRBV13 and TRBJ2-4; the D gene could be TRBD1 or TRBD2 (6 bases each). The DNA end favors TRBJ2-7, so the J call may be wrong. The germline gives CDR1 PRHDT, CDR2 FYEKMQ (reference sequence). This CDR3 has 14 residues. DNA of the CDR3: TGTACCAGCAGCTTAGGGCTAGAGGGGGGCGAGCAGTACTTC. Amino acid sequence: CTSSLGLEGGEQYF.

The V and J genes are TRBV6-8 and TRBJ2-1; 9 bases match TRBD1. The DNA end is a closer match to TRBJ2-7, so the J assignment may be wrong. From germline, CDR1 is MNHGY and CDR2 SAAAGT. The CDR3 contains 17 residues. The CDR3 sequence: CASSTSGTGSSYNEQYF. Here the CDR3 DNA reads TGTGCCAGCAGTACCTCGGGGACAGGGAGCTCCTACAATGAGCAGTACTTC.

The chain combines TRBV19 with TRBJ2-7; the match to TRBD1 covers 9 bases. The V gene's germline CDR1 is LNHDA and CDR2 SQIVND (reference sequence). V lost 9 bases to trimming and J lost 5 bases; unmatched junction nucleotides: 17. The CDR3 is 16 residues long. The CDR3 loop is CASAGRVTGGVHEQYF. CDR3 DNA sequence: TGTGCCAGCGCAGGACGCGTGACAGGGGGGGTCCACGAGCAGTACTTC.

This sequence joins TRBV20-1 and TRBJ1-1; perhaps TRBD1 as D (5 bases). The CDR3 covers 13 residues. Germline values: CDR1 DFQATT, CDR2 SNEGSKA (reference sequence). The ends were cut back, 5 bases at V and 3 bases at J, with 13 bases in the middle. CDR3 nucleotide sequence: TGCAGTGCTTGGAGGGGAGGGTACACTGAAGCTTTCTTT. Its protein is CSAWRGGYTEAFF.

The V gene is TRBV7-2, the J gene TRBJ2-2, with 12 bases that match TRBD2. From germline, CDR1 is SGHTA and CDR2 FQGNSA. The CDR3 is 15 amino acids. V lost 5 bases and J lost 4; bases outside the gene matches: 2. The CDR3 protein is CASSASGGATGELFF. The CDR3 DNA sequence: TGTGCCAGCAGCGCTAGCGGGGGGGCCACCGGGGAGCTGTTTTTT.

The chain employs TRBV27 and TRBJ1-6; no clear D gene. The V gene's germline CDR1 is MNHEY and CDR2 SMNVEV (reference sequence). The V end lost 0 bases, the J end lost 7 bases, and 16 bases lay between the germline ends. The CDR3 sequence is 17 residues long. In DNA, the CDR3 is TGTGCCAGCAGTTTATCTGTCGGGGTCGGTAGGAATTCACCCCTCCACTTT. Translating gives CASSLSVGVGRNSPLHF.

The CDR3 DNA is TGTGCCAGCAGTCGGCAGAGTTCGAACACTGAAGCTTTCTTT. Amino acid sequence: CASSRQSSNTEAFF. The chain joins TRBV12-3 or TRBV12-4 to TRBJ1-1, with no clear D. CDR3 size: 14 residues. V lost 5 bases and J lost 1, with 11 bases in between.

Worth noting for this clonotype: One base away lies a much larger clone, so this may be a sequencing read error. This chain uses TRBV3-1 with TRBJ2-4, with 9 nucleotides matching TRBD1. Per germline, CDR1 LGHDT and CDR2 YNNKEL (reference sequence). This CDR3 is 15 amino acids long. V lost 4 bases to trimming and J lost 1 base; unmatched junction nucleotides: 2. CDR3 sequence reads: CASSPGQGAKNIQYF. The CDR3 DNA reads TGTGCCAGCAGCCCCGGACAGGGGGCCAAAAACATTCAGTACTTC.

The rearrangement links TRBV28 to TRBJ2-3, with a possible D match to TRBD1 (5 bases). This CDR3 is built from 13 residues. V dropped 9 bases and J dropped 2 bases, with 12 bases sitting between them. From germline, CDR1 is MDHEN and CDR2 SYDVKM. The CDR3 loop is CASLTANTDTQYF. The DNA for the CDR3 is TGTGCCAGTTTGACAGCGAACACAGATACGCAGTATTTT.

This clonotype was observed a handful of times. The chain uses TRBV25-1 and TRBJ2-1; 10 bases match TRBD2. Looked up from germline, CDR1 is MGHDK and CDR2 is SYGVNS. The CDR3 runs 15 residues. V lost 5 bases, J lost 10 bases, and 11 bases stayed unmatched. The CDR3 DNA follows: TGTGCCAGCAGTATTTTAGCGGGGGGCCCAGGGGAGCAGTTCTTC. It yields the protein CASSILAGGPGEQFF.

This chain joins TRBV12-3 or TRBV12-4 and TRBJ1-2, with D uncertain. This CDR3 has 14 residues. The germline V and J ends were trimmed by 0 bases and 8 bases, with 13 bases remaining between them. The CDR3 region is CASSLALGYEGYTF. The CDR3 region has the DNA TGTGCCAGCAGTTTAGCGCTGGGGTACGAAGGCTACACCTTC.

This clonotype was detected only a few times. V and J are TRBV5-1 and TRBJ1-4; no firm D call. This CDR3 contains 13 residues. Per germline, CDR1 SGHRS and CDR2 YFSETQ. The germline V and J ends were trimmed by 4 bases and 6 bases, with 10 bases remaining between them. As DNA, the CDR3 is TGCGCCAGCAGCCGGCAGCAGGATGAAAAACTGTTTTTT. It is translated as CASSRQQDEKLFF.

This clonotype was counted ten times or more. CDR3 loop: CASGIPYEQYF. The CDR3 DNA reads TGTGCCAGCGGGATCCCCTACGAGCAGTACTTC. This rearrangement joins TRBV12-3 or TRBV12-4 to TRBJ2-7; D is unresolved. The CDR3 length is 11 residues. Trimming stripped 8 bases from V and 2 bases from J, with 7 bases between.

The chain has TRBV20-1 and TRBJ1-2; TRBD1 matches 8 bases. Unmatched junction bases numbered 6, after V lost 6 bases and J lost 0 bases. The CDR3 contains 14 residues. The germline V gene has CDR1 DFQATT and CDR2 SNEGSKA (reference sequence). The CDR3 spells CSAPQGVTNYGYTF. Here the CDR3 DNA reads TGCAGTGCCCCACAGGGGGTCACTAACTATGGCTACACCTTC.

The chain has TRBV20-1 and TRBJ2-7, with D tentatively TRBD1 or TRBD2 (5 bases each). With the DNA end fitting TRBJ2-5 better, the J assignment may be wrong. There are 16 residues in the CDR3. Germline V gives CDR1 DFQATT, CDR2 SNEGSKA (reference sequence). CDR3 bases: TGCAGTGCTAGAGATCCCCGGGACCTCCTCCAAGAGACCCAGTACTTC. Residues: CSARDPRDLLQETQYF.

This clonotype was observed a handful of times. The V and J genes are TRBV10-3 and TRBJ2-1; 10 positions agree with TRBD2. CDR3 length equals 14 residues. Germline V gives CDR1 ENHRY, CDR2 SYGVKD. The junction had 3 bases not matched to a gene; V was cut back by 2 bases and J by 8 bases. For the CDR3, the DNA is TGTGCCATCAGTGAGCAGGGGACTAGCGATGAGCAGTTCTTC. Its protein is CAISEQGTSDEQFF.

This chain joins TRBV2 and TRBJ2-5, with 9 positions matching TRBD1. The CDR3 totals 12 residues. J was trimmed by 9 bases and V by 11 bases; bases with no gene match: 10. Looked up from germline, CDR1 is SNHLY and CDR2 is FYNNEI. The CDR3, as DNA: TGTGCCGAGGGACAGGGCCTCGCGGCCCAGTACTTC. This codes for CAEGQGLAAQYF.

V usage is TRBV5-1 and J usage is TRBJ2-3; D may be TRBD1 (6 bases). Germline CDR1 is SGHRS and CDR2 is YFSETQ. The V end lost 4 bases, the J end lost 8 bases, and 14 bases lay between the germline ends. The CDR3 has 13 amino acids. The CDR3 nucleotides are TGCGCCAGCAGCCCGGCTGGGGGCCCTACGCAGTATTTT. This codes for CASSPAGGPTQYF.

This rearrangement joins TRBV14 to TRBJ2-3; 9 positions agree with TRBD2. Per germline, CDR1 SGHDN and CDR2 FVKESK. V shed 2 bases, J shed 8 bases, and the junction held 11 bases outside the gene matches. The CDR3 runs 16 residues. Here the CDR3 DNA reads TGTGCCAGCAGCCAAAGGGCCCTGGGTAGCGGGGGTACGCAGTATTTT. Translation gives CASSQRALGSGGTQYF.

The chain uses TRBV7-3 and TRBJ2-1; the D gene is possibly TRBD2 (5 bases). The germline V and J ends were trimmed by 1 base and 5 bases, with 12 bases remaining between them. The CDR3 runs to 15 residues. Germline V lookup: CDR1 SGHTA, CDR2 FQGTGA. CDR3 region: CASSLNGLYNNEQFF. The CDR3 nucleotides are TGTGCCAGCAGCTTAAACGGACTGTACAACAATGAGCAGTTCTTC.

The chain uses TRBV15 and TRBJ2-5; 12 bases line up with TRBD2. With 0 bases clipped from V and 2 bases from J, the junction kept 13 bases outside the gene matches. CDR3 length: 20 amino acids. Germline V gives CDR1 LNHNV, CDR2 YYDKDF (reference sequence). The CDR3, as DNA: TGTGCCACCAGCAGAGATCGATGGCTAGCGGGGGGGCCCGATCAAGAGACCCAGTACTTC. Protein sequence: CATSRDRWLAGGPDQETQYF.

The chain joins TRBV2 to TRBJ2-3, with 8 bases that match TRBD2. Per the germline V gene, CDR1 is SNHLY and CDR2 is FYNNEI. The CDR3 totals 18 residues. J lost 0 bases, V lost 6 bases, and 14 bases had no gene match. The DNA for the CDR3 is TGTGCCAGCAGCCAATCTATGAGACTAGCGCTCAGCACAGATACGCAGTATTTT. Amino acids: CASSQSMRLALSTDTQYF.

This chain joins TRBV27 and TRBJ2-7; tentatively, D is TRBD1 (5 bases). The CDR3 contains 17 residues. Germline values: CDR1 MNHEY, CDR2 SMNVEV (reference sequence). V lost 6 bases and J 2 bases, leaving 23 bases between the germline ends. The CDR3 loop is CASSQGAGPRSPYEQYF. The CDR3 DNA reads TGTGCCAGCAGCCAAGGGGCAGGCCCTAGATCTCCCTACGAGCAGTACTTC.

The chain combines TRBV4-3 with TRBJ2-7; 8 positions match TRBD2. The DNA end is more similar to TRBJ2-5, so the J call may be wrong. The CDR3 covers 16 residues. The germline gives CDR1 LGHNA, CDR2 YSLEER. The CDR3 bases are TGCGCCAGCAGGCGTAGCGGGGAGCAGGTTAGGGAGACCCAGTACTTC. Translation gives CASRRSGEQVRETQYF.